This TCR beta chain derives from a study of beta chain features in type 1 diabetes. Study in general: Cell yields, gender and age were comparable in patients and healthy donors.

Sequencing targeted expressed TCRB transcripts, as all isolated RNA had been reverse transcribed. Sequenced by immunoSEQ multiplex PCR; TCRdb stores in-frame clones only, minus some. This sample yields about 150,000 clones, of which about 8.5% are seen a single time; about 0.6% belongs to the top ten. Trimming removed 0 bases at V and 0 bases at J, with 6 bases between. The CDR3 is 14 amino acids. Germline CDR1 is SGHDT and CDR2 is YYEEEE. The sequencing sample was made of central memory CD4+ T cells from blood. The sequence derives from a man aged 18 to 29 in good health. The V and J genes are TRBV5-6 and TRBJ1-1; D is uncertain. The CDR3 here is CASSLGGMNTEAFF. The CDR3 DNA is TGTGCCAGCAGCTTGGGAGGTATGAACACTGAAGCTTTCTTT. Complete variable domain (other parts from reference TRBV5-6 and TRBJ1-1): DAGVTQSPTHLIKTRGQQVTLRCSPKSGHDTVSWYQQALGQGPQFIFQYYEEEERQRGNFPDRFSGHQFPNYSSELNVNALLLGDSALYLCASSLGGMNTEAFFGQGTRLTVV.